This TCR beta chain was documented in a study of T-cell reconstitution after alpha-beta-depleted transplantation in children (TCRdb year 2016). A note on the overall study: Using TCR repertoire profiling, the study followed T-cell immune reconstitution in a quantitative way in children after TCRalphabeta/CD19-depleted allogeneic hematopoietic cell transplantation. Study-wide findings and limitations: About two months after transplant, the apparently early recovery of alphabetaT-cell counts reportedly depended on just several hundred clones that had expanded rapidly and came from non-depleted graft cells. Over the following months the frequencies of hyperexpanded clones went down, and after one year T-cell counts and TCRbeta diversity were mostly credited to newly produced T cells. In some patients, the high TCRbeta diversity seen at day 60 was put down to recipient T cells and intrathymic progenitors that had survived conditioning.

Receptor amplification or capture employed PCR. The data were produced on an Illumina HiSeq 2500. TCR library preparation used molecular barcoding, with unique molecular identifiers applied to normalize quantification of the TCRbeta repertoire. TCRdb reworked the public reads: Q25 trimming with fastp, MiXCR clone assembly, productive beta chains retained. For every CDR3 protein sequence, its rows merge into one entry that carries the most common genes and DNA. For this sample there are around 450,000 distinct CDR3 sequences; 15% to 20% appear just once. In total, the top ten clones hold approximately 28% of the sample. As for this clonotype: This receptor's antigen is unknown. Base qualities are not at hand, and no much larger clone is one base apart.

What the treatment or condition label conveys for this sample: allogeneic hematopoietic cell transplantation with graft depleted of TCRalphabeta T cells and CD19 B cells. Transplant recipients were children who received TCRalphabeta/CD19-depleted allogeneic hematopoietic cell grafts. CDR1 and CDR2, per the germline V gene, are SQVTM and ANQGSEA. V sheds 3 bases and J sheds 0 bases, leaving 18 bases between their ends. The CDR3 goes from the cysteine to the phenylalanine over 17 residues. Only the CDR3 DNA stays, 51 bases, in frame from base 1. The source was PBMCs, mostly from graft donor cells, collected 360 days after TCRalphabeta/CD19-depleted stem cell transplant. This clonotype was sampled from a boy under two years old who had a stem cell transplant for Wiskott-Aldrich syndrome, so the T cells may come from the graft donor. The sequence links TRBV29-1 to TRBJ2-1, with no confidently assigned D gene. The DNA sequence is TGCAGCGTTGAGTCCAGGATGAGGATAAGCTCCTACAATGAGCAGTTCTTC. This gives the protein CSVESRMRISSYNEQFF.